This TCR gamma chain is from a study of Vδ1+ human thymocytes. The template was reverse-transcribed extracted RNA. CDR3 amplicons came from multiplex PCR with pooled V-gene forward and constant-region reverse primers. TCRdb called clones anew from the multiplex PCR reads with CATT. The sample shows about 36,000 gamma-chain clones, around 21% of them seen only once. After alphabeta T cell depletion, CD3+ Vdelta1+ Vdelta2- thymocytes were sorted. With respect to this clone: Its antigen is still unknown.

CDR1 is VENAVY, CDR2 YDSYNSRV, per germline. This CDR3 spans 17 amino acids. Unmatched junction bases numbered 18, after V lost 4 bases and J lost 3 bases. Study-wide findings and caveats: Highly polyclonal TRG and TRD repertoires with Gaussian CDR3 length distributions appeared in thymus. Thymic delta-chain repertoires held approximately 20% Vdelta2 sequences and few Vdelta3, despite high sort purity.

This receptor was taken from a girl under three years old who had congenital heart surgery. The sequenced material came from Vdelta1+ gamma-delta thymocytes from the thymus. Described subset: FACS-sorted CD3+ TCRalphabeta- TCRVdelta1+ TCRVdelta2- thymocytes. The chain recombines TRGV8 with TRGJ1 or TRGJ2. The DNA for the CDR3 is TGTGCCACCTGGGAGAAGAATTATTATAGGGGTTATTATAAGAAACTCTTT. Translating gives CATWEKNYYRGYYKKLF.